This TCR beta chain comes out of a study of metastatic and nonmetastatic thyroid tumors. For the study at large: The study looked at repertoires side by side in blood and in tumor or nodule tissue from malignant and benign thyroid patients.

TCRdb used MiXCR to call clones anew from the PCR reads. The table has approximately 90,000 clones, roughly an eighth seen once. Regarding the study as a whole: Benign nodules reportedly had significantly lower TCR beta diversity than malignant thyroid tumors in blood and tumor.

Germline CDR1 and CDR2: MGHRA and YSYEKL. J lost 4 bases, V lost 1 base, and 4 bases had no gene match. The CDR3 is 15 amino acids. No patient had received any treatment before thyroid surgery. Ten or more counts support this clone. The target antigen is unknown. The chain uses TRBV4-1 and TRBJ2-7; 10 positions agree with TRBD2. Sequencing used blood. The clonotype originates from a female donor with papillary thyroid cancer or a benign thyroid nodule (not recorded which). Some clones in this sample may be carry-over from other donors' samples. CDR3 sequence: CASSQVGLAIYEQYF. The CDR3 coding sequence is TGCGCCAGCAGCCAAGTGGGACTAGCGATTTACGAGCAGTACTTC.